This T cell receptor (beta chain) emerged from a study of T-cell memory formation after mild COVID-19. Trimming took off 4 bases at V and 4 bases at J, with 11 bases between the two ends. Germline V lookup: CDR1 MNHEY, CDR2 SVGEGT. This CDR3 has 15 residues. TCRdb independently ran MiXCR on the 5' RACE reads; one entry per CDR3 protein. The sample has tens of thousands of distinct CDR3 sequences, around a quarter seen once. There are many counts of this clonotype. The receptor comes from a man aged 18 to 30 who had mild COVID-19 (a few samples of this study predate the infection). Cell type and time point are not known. J is TRBJ2-6 and V is TRBV6-2 or TRBV6-3; tentatively, D is TRBD1 or TRBD2 (5 bases each). Sequencing was performed on PBMCs or a T cell subset sorted from them (not recorded which). CDR3 protein: CASSFRGSGANVLTF. CDR3 in DNA: TGTGCCAGCAGTTTCCGGGGCTCAGGGGCCAACGTCCTGACTTTC.